This is a list of T cell receptor beta chains from one sample in a study of tumor-infiltrating lymphocytes in localized non-small cell lung cancer. Clones were read by immunoSEQ multiplex PCR, and TCRdb kept only the in-frame ones, dropping some. Of 7,000 to 8,500 clones in the sample, approximately 61% were seen once. Sequenced: lung tumor tissue. The receptor set was obtained from a human donor with non-small cell lung cancer. The CDR3 runs from the conserved cysteine through the conserved F or W. A D gene is named only where the DNA matches it firmly. Where a row states a size, it is once, few, many or the class of an expanded clone; other rows omit it.

medium-sized	-	TRBJ1-2	TRBV7-8	TGTGCCAGCAGCCCGACTTGGGAGGACCCCTATGGCTACACCTTC	CASSPTWEDPYGYTF
few	-	TRBJ2-7	TRBV5-1	TGCGCCAGCAGCTTGGGCCAGTTCTACGAGCAGTACTTC	CASSLGQFYEQYF
few	-	TRBJ2-4	TRBV28	TGTGCCAGCGGGTTGACCAAAAACATTCAGTACTTC	CASGLTKNIQYF
-	-	TRBJ2-7	TRBV4-3	TGCGCCAGCAGCCAAGCTCGGAACAGCTACGAGCAGTACTTC	CASSQARNSYEQYF
-	-	TRBJ2-5	TRBV6-5	TGTGCCAGCAGTTACTCGACTAGACAAGAGACCCAGTACTTC	CASSYSTRQETQYF
medium-sized	TRBD1	TRBJ1-4	TRBV2	TGTGCCAGCAGCTGGGACAGGGCGAATGAAAAACTGTTTTTT	CASSWDRANEKLFF
-	-	TRBJ2-7	TRBV7-3	TGTGCCAGCAGCTTTGGTACAGGGCTTGGGGAGCAGTACTTC	CASSFGTGLGEQYF
-	-	TRBJ2-7	TRBV6-1	TGTGCCAGCAGGGGGGTGAATACCTTCTACGAGCAGTACTTC	CASRGVNTFYEQYF
-	-	TRBJ2-1	TRBV20-1	TGCAGTGCCGTTTGGAATGAGCAGTTCTTC	CSAVWNEQFF
-	-	TRBJ1-4	TRBV5-6	TGTGCCAGCAGCTTTATTGGTCCTGGGAATGAAAAACTGTTTTTT	CASSFIGPGNEKLFF
-	-	TRBJ2-7	TRBV28	TGTGCCAGCAGCCAGGGGGCTTCTAGCGGAGTCTCCTACGAGCAGTACTTC	CASSQGASSGVSYEQYF
-	-	TRBJ1-5	TRBV10-3	TGTGCCATCAGCGCCGGGACGGGCAATCAGCCCCAGCATTTT	CAISAGTGNQPQHF
-	-	TRBJ2-6	TRBV11-1	TGTGCCAGCAGCTTAGGACCGACCTCTGGGGCCAACGTCCTGACTTTC	CASSLGPTSGANVLTF
-	-	TRBJ1-4	TRBV14	TGTGCCAGCAGCCAATCTGGGTTGACTAATGAAAAACTGTTTTTT	CASSQSGLTNEKLFF
medium-sized	TRBD1	TRBJ1-1	TRBV6-5	TGTGCCAGCAGTTCCGGACAGGGGCTTGCTGAAGCTTTCTTT	CASSSGQGLAEAFF
-	TRBD1	TRBJ1-2	TRBV9	TGTGCCAGCAGCCCCCGGGACAGGGGCATCTATGGCTACACCTTC	CASSPRDRGIYGYTF
-	-	TRBJ1-6	TRBV28	TGTGCCAGCAGCTCCGGGAGTTCACCCCTCCACTTT	CASSSGSSPLHF
-	-	TRBJ1-2	TRBV5-6	TGTGCCAGCAGCCGTGTCAGCCTCTCCTATGGCTACACCTTC	CASSRVSLSYGYTF
-	-	TRBJ2-7	TRBV27	TGTGCCAGCAGTCCACGTGGAGGAGGGCGTACCTACGAGCAGTACTTC	CASSPRGGGRTYEQYF
few	-	TRBJ1-4	TRBV27	TGTGCCAGCAGTTCACAGAGTTATGAAAAACTGTTTTTT	CASSSQSYEKLFF
-	TRBD1	TRBJ1-1	TRBV6-5	TGTGCCAGCAGTAGGGGACAGGTTGGGGCTGAAGCTTTCTTT	CASSRGQVGAEAFF
-	TRBD2	TRBJ2-1	TRBV14	TGTGCCAGCAGCAAACGCGGGAGGGTGGGGAATGAGCAGTTCTTC	CASSKRGRVGNEQFF